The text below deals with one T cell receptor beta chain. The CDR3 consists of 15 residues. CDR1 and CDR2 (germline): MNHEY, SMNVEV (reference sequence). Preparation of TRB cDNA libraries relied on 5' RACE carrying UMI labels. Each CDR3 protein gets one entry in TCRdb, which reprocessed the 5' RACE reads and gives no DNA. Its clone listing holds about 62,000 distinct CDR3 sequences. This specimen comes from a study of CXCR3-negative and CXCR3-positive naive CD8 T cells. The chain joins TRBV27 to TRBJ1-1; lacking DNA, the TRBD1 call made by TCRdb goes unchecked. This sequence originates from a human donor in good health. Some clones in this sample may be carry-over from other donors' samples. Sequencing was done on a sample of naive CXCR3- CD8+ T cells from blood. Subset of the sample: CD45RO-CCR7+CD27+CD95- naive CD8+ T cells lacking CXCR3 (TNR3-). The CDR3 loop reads CASSPGTGLNTEALF.